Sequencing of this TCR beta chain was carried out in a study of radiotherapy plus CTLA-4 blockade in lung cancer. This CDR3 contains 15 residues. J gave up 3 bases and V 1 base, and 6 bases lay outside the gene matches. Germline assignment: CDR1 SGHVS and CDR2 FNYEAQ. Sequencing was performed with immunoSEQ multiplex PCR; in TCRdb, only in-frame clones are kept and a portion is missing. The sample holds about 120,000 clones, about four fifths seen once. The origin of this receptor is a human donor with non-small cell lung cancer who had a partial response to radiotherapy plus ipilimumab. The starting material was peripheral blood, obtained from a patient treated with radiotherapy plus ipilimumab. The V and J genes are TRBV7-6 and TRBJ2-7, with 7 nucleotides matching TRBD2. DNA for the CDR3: TGTGCCAGCAGCTTAGTTGGGGGGGGGAACTACGAGCAGTACGTC. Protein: CASSLVGGGNYEQYV.